Each of the 19 T cell receptor beta chains below was sequenced from the same sample in a study of T cells in localized non-small cell lung cancer. Repertoires were generated with immunoSEQ multiplex PCR, while TCRdb's copy carries only in-frame clones and drops some. The sample lists more than 100,000 clones; roughly 90% were seen once. This specimen consisted of peripheral blood, obtained before any cancer treatment. Receptor source: a female donor at least 60 years old with stage I lung adenocarcinoma.

The chain carries TRBV11-2 and TRBJ2-7; possible D gene TRBD1, 6 bases. The V gene's germline CDR1 is SGHAT and CDR2 FQNNGV. The CDR3 runs to 15 residues. V was shortened by 7 bases and J by 3 bases, with 19 bases between the two germline ends. CDR3: CASTKSGTQHYEQYF. CDR3 nucleotide sequence: TGTGCCAGCACCAAATCCGGGACACAACACTACGAGCAGTACTTC.

The V and J genes are TRBV19 and TRBJ2-4, with 7 positions matching TRBD1. Losses at the gene ends were 10 bases for V and 0 bases for J; bases not matched to a gene: 3. The CDR3 is made up of 13 amino acids. From germline, CDR1 is LNHDA and CDR2 SQIVND (reference sequence). The CDR3 spells CATTGAAKNIQYF. Written as DNA, the CDR3 is TGTGCCACCACAGGGGCAGCCAAAAACATTCAGTACTTC.

About this clone: Compared with germline, one end of the junction differs, possibly owing to a read error. CDR3 in amino acids: CASSLGQGTSAYDEQFF. The DNA for the CDR3 is TGTGCCAGCAGCTTAGGACAGGGGACCAGTGCCTACGATGAGCAGTTCTTC. V and J are TRBV7-9 and TRBJ2-1; 8 bases match TRBD1. CDR1 and CDR2 from the germline V gene are SEHNR and FQNEAQ (reference sequence). CDR3 length: 17 amino acids. Complete variable domain (other parts from reference TRBV7-9 and TRBJ2-1): DTGVSQNPRHKITKRGQNVTFRCDPISEHNRLYWYRQTLGQGPEFLTYFQNEAQLEKSRLLSDRFSAERPKGSFSTLEIQRTEQGDSAMYLCASSLGQGTSAYDEQFFGPGTRLTVL.

The rearrangement joins TRBV20-1 to TRBJ2-5; a weak D match, TRBD1 (5 bases). Germline lookup yields CDR1 DFQATT and CDR2 SNEGSKA (reference sequence). V was clipped by 5 bases and J by 4 bases, with 8 bases between them. The CDR3 runs 11 residues. This chain's CDR3 is CSADGAETQYF. CDR3 coding DNA: TGCAGTGCTGATGGGGCAGAGACCCAGTACTTC.

Turning to this clone: This specimen includes other DNA sequences encoding the same CDR3. This chain links TRBV18 with TRBJ1-1; no clear D gene. The CDR3 runs to 13 residues. V was shortened by 3 bases and J by 1 base, with 6 bases between the two germline ends. CDR1 is KGHSH, CDR2 LQKENI, per germline. CDR3 bases: TGTGCCAGCTCACCCAGAGGGAACACTGAAGCTTTCTTT. Amino acids: CASSPRGNTEAFF.

The chain links TRBV12-5 to TRBJ1-1, with 8 bases lining up with TRBD1. The CDR3 has 17 residues. Germline CDR1 and CDR2: LGHNT and FRNRAP. The V segment lost 2 bases and the J segment 6 bases; nucleotides outside the gene matches: 14. Here the CDR3 reads CASGLNPSSGGRSEAFF. The CDR3 DNA reads TGTGCTAGTGGTTTGAACCCCTCCTCAGGGGGCAGGTCTGAAGCTTTCTTT.

V is TRBV11-2 and J is TRBJ2-1; TRBD2 matches at 13 bases. Per germline, CDR1 SGHAT and CDR2 FQNNGV. With 4 bases clipped from V and 0 bases from J, the junction kept 6 bases outside the gene matches. The CDR3 runs to 18 residues. CDR3 in DNA: TGTGCCAGCAGCTCACGGACTAGCGGGGGAAGCTCCTACAATGAGCAGTTCTTC. It encodes CASSSRTSGGSSYNEQFF. The whole variable domain, remainder taken from reference TRBV11-2 and TRBJ2-1, is EAGVAQSPRYKIIEKRQSVAFWCNPISGHATLYWYQQILGQGPKLLIQFQNNGVVDDSQLPKDRFSAERLKGVDSTLKIQPAKLEDSAVYLCASSSRTSGGSSYNEQFFGPGTRLTVL.

V is TRBV7-3 and J is TRBJ2-2; 11 bases map to TRBD1. After removal of 8 bases from V and 1 base from J, the junction contained 3 bases not matched to a gene. CDR3 size: 15 residues. Germline V lookup: CDR1 SGHTA, CDR2 FQGTGA. CDR3 sequence (DNA): TGTGCCAGCCGAGGGACAGGGGGGAACACCGGGGAGCTGTTTTTT. This codes for CASRGTGGNTGELFF.

The rearrangement uses TRBV1 and TRBJ2-7; TRBD2, the table's D call, lacks a check against the DNA. TRBV1 constitutes a pseudogene. CDR3 length: 19 amino acids. CDR3 sequence (DNA): TGCACCAGCAGCCAAGTTGGGGGGGGCCCTCCTAAGATAGCGGGCGAGCAGTACTTC. Protein sequence: CTSSQVGGGPPKIAGEQYF.

This chain links TRBV18 with TRBJ2-4, with 8 bases matching TRBD2. This CDR3 contains 16 residues. The germline V gene encodes CDR1 KGHSH and CDR2 LQKENI. Trimming at V came to 1 base and at J to 3 bases, leaving 5 bases not matched to a gene. The CDR3 is CASSPLGAGGKNIQYF. The CDR3 bases are TGTGCCAGCTCACCACTTGGCGCGGGGGGCAAAAACATTCAGTACTTC.

This clone has just a few counts. The genes are TRBV7-2 and TRBJ2-7, with D possibly being TRBD2 (5 bases). The CDR3 totals 13 residues. Germline V gene sequence: CDR1 SGHTA, CDR2 FQGNSA. V lost 5 bases, J lost 6 bases, and 14 bases lay in between. The CDR3: CASSPYWTGEQYF. CDR3 DNA: TGTGCCAGCAGCCCTTACTGGACTGGCGAGCAGTACTTC.

The rearrangement joins TRBV6-1 to TRBJ2-7; 7 bases agree with TRBD1. This CDR3 region has 14 residues. J was trimmed by 2 bases and V by 4 bases; bases with no gene match: 5. Germline V CDR1 and CDR2: MNHNS, SASEGT. The CDR3 region has the DNA TGTGCCAGCAGTGCAGGGACAGCTACCTACGAGCAGTACTTC. This sequence encodes CASSAGTATYEQYF.

The V and J genes are TRBV5-5 and TRBJ2-7; TRBD2 might be the D (5 bases). Germline values: CDR1 SGHKS, CDR2 YYEKEE (reference sequence). Trimming removed 4 bases from V and 0 bases from J, with 11 bases in between. The length of the CDR3 is 14 residues. The CDR3 is CASSLELASYEQYF. The CDR3 nucleotides are TGTGCCAGCAGCCTCGAGCTAGCCTCCTACGAGCAGTACTTC.

The V gene is TRBV28, the J gene TRBJ1-5; tentatively, D is TRBD1 (5 bases). The CDR3 runs 16 residues. CDR1 is MDHEN, CDR2 SYDVKM, per germline. V was shortened by 5 bases and J by 5 bases, with 19 bases between the two germline ends. The CDR3 sequence is CASSLLRRVGDQPQHF. CDR3 DNA sequence: TGTGCCAGCAGTCTTCTCCGGCGGGTAGGGGATCAGCCCCAGCATTTT. Based on the CDR3 plus reference TRBV28 and TRBJ1-5, the full variable domain is DVKVTQSSRYLVKRTGEKVFLECVQDMDHENMFWYRQDPGLGLRLIYFSYDVKMKEKGDIPEGYSVSREKKERFSLILESASTNQTSMYLCASSLLRRVGDQPQHFGDGTRLSIL.

The chain has TRBV7-2 and TRBJ2-3; 13 bases map to TRBD2. Germline V gene data show CDR1 as SGHTA and CDR2 as FQGNSA. The CDR3 is 16 residues long. V shed 5 bases and J 3 bases; nucleotides not matched to a gene: 5. CDR3 nucleotide sequence: TGTGCCAGCAGCCTTACTAGCGGGAGGGAAACAGATACGCAGTATTTT. It encodes CASSLTSGRETDTQYF.

The genes are TRBV19 and TRBJ2-7; a possible D gene is TRBD2 (6 bases). The germline V gene encodes CDR1 LNHDA and CDR2 SQIVND (reference sequence). The V end was cut by 4 bases, the J end by 0 bases, with 13 bases between. The CDR3 runs 15 residues. The CDR3 DNA reads as TGTGCCAGTAGTAGTTTGAAGACTAGCTCCTACGAGCAGTACTTC. Protein: CASSSLKTSSYEQYF.

This clone was recorded only once. The rearrangement links TRBV7-8 to TRBJ1-4, with TRBD1 matching 7 bases. The CDR3 totals 14 residues. CDR1 and CDR2 from the germline V gene are SGHVS and FQNEAQ. With 6 bases clipped from V and 7 bases from J, the junction kept 8 bases outside the gene matches. CDR3 protein: CASSPQGLREKLFF. As DNA, the CDR3 is TGTGCCAGCAGTCCACAGGGGTTGCGTGAAAAACTGTTTTTT.

The chain has TRBV5-1 and TRBJ2-2, with 7 bases aligning to TRBD2. This CDR3 region has 16 residues. Germline trimming cut 0 bases from V and 2 bases from J; bases unmatched to any gene: 4. Germline CDR1 reads SGHRS; CDR2 reads YFSETQ. This chain's CDR3 is CASSLGSSGNTGELFF. The CDR3 DNA sequence: TGCGCCAGCAGCTTGGGCTCTAGCGGCAACACCGGGGAGCTGTTTTTT.

The V call is TRBV7-2, the J call TRBJ1-1; D gene unclear. CDR1 and CDR2 (germline): SGHTA, FQGNSA. V was cut by 2 bases and J by 1 base, with 8 bases left in between. This CDR3 is 14 amino acids long. CDR3 DNA sequence: TGTGCCAGCAGCTTAAGCTTCCAGAACACTGAAGCTTTCTTT. This encodes CASSLSFQNTEAFF.